A few counts support the clone carrying this TCR beta chain. Its antigen is unknown. The CDR3 is 15 residues long. Germline values: CDR1 SGHRS, CDR2 YFSETQ. The germline V and J ends were trimmed by 1 base and 1 base, with 11 bases remaining between them. The source of the sample is a study of identical twins. Study conclusions and caveats: Fewer insertions characterized abundant cord blood beta clonotypes, whereas memory repertoires showed none. Twins shared out-of-frame alpha sequences with excess low generation probability. Zero-insertion results could be subject to partial confounding by invariant MAIT and iNKT cells.

Healthy Caucasians provided all donations. TCRdb used MiXCR to reprocess the 5' RACE reads, holding one entry per CDR3 protein. Of 500,000 to 700,000 distinct CDR3 sequences listed, just over 7% are singletons. This sample also appeared in a second study, on yellow fever vaccine responses in identical twins.

The sequencing sample was made of PBMCs. The TCR comes from a woman under 30 in good health. The chain recombines TRBV5-1 with TRBJ1-2; the D gene is possibly TRBD1 (5 bases). The CDR3 DNA reads TGCGCCAGCAGCTTGACCGGGGCTATTAACTATGGCTACACCTTC. Translation: CASSLTGAINYGYTF.